One TCR beta chain is described in this entry. This clonotype was picked up a small number of times. The antigen it binds to is not known. Base qualities are not at hand, and no much larger clone is one base apart. This entry comes from a study of T cell repertoires in cytomegalovirus infection (dated by TCRdb to about 2019). At the level of the whole study: Because public TCR beta signatures pointed to carriage of CMV infection together with the matching HLA type, the HLA type of each donor mattered for the analysis.

Via the germline V gene (reference sequence), CDR1 is LNHNV and CDR2 YYDKDF. V has 4 bases trimmed and J has 5 bases trimmed; junction bases matching no gene number 7. The CDR3 goes from the cysteine to the phenylalanine over 14 residues. Only the CDR3 part of the read is kept: 42 bases, read in frame from the first base. Results and caveats for the whole study, not just this receptor: In the ex vivo response, HLA-C-restricted CMV-specific TCR beta clonotypes were dominant, and in two of eight donors the single most frequent clonotype came from this HLA-C-restricted group. In both this cohort and an independent cohort of more than 350 donors, the cumulative frequency of public TCR beta family members distinguished carriers of CMV infection plus the relevant HLA type.

The instrument given in TCRdb is Illumina HiSeq 1500. TCRdb reprocessing: public reads trimmed at Q25 with fastp, clones called with MiXCR, in-frame beta chains kept. When rows share a CDR3 protein, they turn into one entry using the most common DNA and genes. The sample table shows 310,000 or so distinct CDR3 sequences, and about 23% are seen once. In total, the top ten clones hold approximately 15% of the sample. The chain is made from TRBV15 and TRBJ2-5; the junction holds 7 bases that match TRBD1. What was sequenced was PBMCs. The TCR comes from a human donor in good health (CMV status not recorded). Some clones in this sample may be carry-over from other donors' samples. The CDR3: CATSTDRASETQYF. The sequenced DNA is TGTGCCACCAGCACCGACAGGGCTTCGGAGACCCAGTACTTC.